This T cell receptor (beta chain) was observed in a study of CXCR3-negative and CXCR3-positive naive CD8 T cells. Study-wide results and limits: Naive subsets did not differ in surface CD5, and the authors estimated TCR strength using properties of the TRB CDR3.

Comments on this clonotype: What it binds is unknown.

In preparing the TRB cDNA libraries, 5' RACE with UMI labels was used. After re-calling the 5' RACE reads, TCRdb lists one entry per CDR3 protein, DNA absent. Its table lists 6,000 to 8,000 distinct CDR3 sequences. Specimen: naive CXCR3- CD8+ T cells from blood. Specified subset: CD45RO-CCR7+CD27+CD95- naive CD8+ T cells lacking CXCR3 (TNR3-). The TCR comes from a human donor in good health. Some clones in this sample may be carry-over from other donors' samples.

CDR3 residues: CASSPYLRHTRAKNIQYF. J is TRBJ2-4 and V is TRBV21-1. TRBV21-1 is a listed pseudogene. CDR3 size: 18 residues.